This T cell receptor (beta chain) was identified in a study of control samples from healthy donors and cancer patients. CDR3 length: 15 amino acids. Germline V gene lookup returns CDR1 SGHDN and CDR2 FVKESK. The V and J ends lost 5 bases and 4 bases respectively, with 15 bases between them. Assay used: immunoSEQ multiplex PCR; TCRdb lists only in-frame clones, some missing. The sample has under 130,000 clones, about four fifths seen once. This receptor was identified in a woman between 50 and 59 years old in good health. The sequencing input was blood. The chain has TRBV14 and TRBJ2-1, with D tentatively TRBD1 (6 bases). The CDR3 DNA sequence: TGTGCCAGCAGCATTCCGGGACAATCATACAATGAGCAGTTCTTC. Amino acids: CASSIPGQSYNEQFF.